This T cell receptor beta chain was sequenced during a study of shared clonotypes between healthy human individuals. Terminally differentiated effector memory CD45RA+ cells were excluded from the naive CD8 cells, which were CD45RO-negative and positively selected for CCR7. Trimming cost V 0 bases and J 15 bases, with 9 bases left between them. Germline V lookup: CDR1 GTSNPN, CDR2 SVGIG (reference sequence). CDR3 length: 11 amino acids. As to this clone: The antigen is undetermined.

TCRdb's copy holds only in-frame clones and misses some; the assay was immunoSEQ multiplex PCR. The sample carries some 2 million clones, roughly 95% recorded once. General study points: Only blood was sampled; tissue repertoires likely differ.

Specimen: naive CD8+ T cells sorted from blood. This chain connects TRBV30 to TRBJ1-6, with D uncertain. The sequence was obtained from a man between 18 and 35 years old in good health. In DNA form, the CDR3 reads TGTGCCTGGAGTGTACAAGGGTACCTCCACTTT. This encodes CAWSVQGYLHF.